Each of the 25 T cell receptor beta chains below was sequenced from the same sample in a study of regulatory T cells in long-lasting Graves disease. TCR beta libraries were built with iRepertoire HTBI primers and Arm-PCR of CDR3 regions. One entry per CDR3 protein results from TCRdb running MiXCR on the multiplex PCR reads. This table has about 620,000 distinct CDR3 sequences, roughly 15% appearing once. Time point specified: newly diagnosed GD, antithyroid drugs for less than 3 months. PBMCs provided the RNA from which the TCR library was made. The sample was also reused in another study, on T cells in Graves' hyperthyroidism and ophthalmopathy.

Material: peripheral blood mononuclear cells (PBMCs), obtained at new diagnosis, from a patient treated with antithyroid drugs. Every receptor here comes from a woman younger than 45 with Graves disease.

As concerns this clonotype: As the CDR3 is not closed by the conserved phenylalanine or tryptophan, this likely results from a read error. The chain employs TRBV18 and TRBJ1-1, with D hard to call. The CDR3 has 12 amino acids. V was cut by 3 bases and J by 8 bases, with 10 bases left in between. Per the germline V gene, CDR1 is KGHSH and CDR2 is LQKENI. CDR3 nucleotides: TGTGCCAGCTCACCGACTGCGGCGGAAGCTTTCCTT. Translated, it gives CASSPTAAEAFL.

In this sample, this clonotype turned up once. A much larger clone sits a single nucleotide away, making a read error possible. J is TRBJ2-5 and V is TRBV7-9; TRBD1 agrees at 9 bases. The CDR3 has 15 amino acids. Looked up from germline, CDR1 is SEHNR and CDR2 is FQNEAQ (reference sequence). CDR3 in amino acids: CASNLGTGPGGTQYF. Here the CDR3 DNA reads TGTGCCAGCAACTTAGGGACAGGGCCGGGTGGGACCCAGTACTTC.

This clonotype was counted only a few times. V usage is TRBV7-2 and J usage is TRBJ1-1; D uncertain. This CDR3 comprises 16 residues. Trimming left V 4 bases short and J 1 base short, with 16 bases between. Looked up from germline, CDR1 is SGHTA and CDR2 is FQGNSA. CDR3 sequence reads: CASSYVVGFGNTEAFF. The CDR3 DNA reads TGTGCCAGCAGCTACGTCGTTGGGTTCGGGAACACTGAAGCTTTCTTT.

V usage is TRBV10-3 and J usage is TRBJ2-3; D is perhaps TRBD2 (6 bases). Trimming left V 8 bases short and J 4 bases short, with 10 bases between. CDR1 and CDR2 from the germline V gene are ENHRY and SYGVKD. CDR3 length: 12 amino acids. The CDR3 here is CAIGPGADTQYF. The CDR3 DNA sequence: TGTGCCATCGGCCCGGGAGCAGATACGCAGTATTTT.

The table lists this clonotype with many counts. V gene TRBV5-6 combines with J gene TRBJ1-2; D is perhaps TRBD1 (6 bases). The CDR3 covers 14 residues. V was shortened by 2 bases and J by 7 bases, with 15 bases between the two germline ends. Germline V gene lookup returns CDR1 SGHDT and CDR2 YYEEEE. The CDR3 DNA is TGTGCCAGCAGCTTCATGGGGGCGGGGAGTGGCTACACCTTC. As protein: CASSFMGAGSGYTF.

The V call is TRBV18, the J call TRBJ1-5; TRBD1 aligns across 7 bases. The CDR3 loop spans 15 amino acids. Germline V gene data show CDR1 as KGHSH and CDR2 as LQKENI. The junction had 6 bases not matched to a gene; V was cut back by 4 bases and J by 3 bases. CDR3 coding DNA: TGTGCCAGCTCACAGAGGACAGGAGTCAATCAGCCCCAGCATTTT. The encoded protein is CASSQRTGVNQPQHF.

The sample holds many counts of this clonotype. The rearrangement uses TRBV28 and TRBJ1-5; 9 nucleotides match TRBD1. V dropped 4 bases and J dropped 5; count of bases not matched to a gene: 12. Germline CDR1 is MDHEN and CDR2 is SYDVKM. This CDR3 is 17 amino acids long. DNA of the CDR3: TGTGCCAGCAGTTATAGATCCGGGACAGGGTTTTATCAGCCCCAGCATTTT. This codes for CASSYRSGTGFYQPQHF.

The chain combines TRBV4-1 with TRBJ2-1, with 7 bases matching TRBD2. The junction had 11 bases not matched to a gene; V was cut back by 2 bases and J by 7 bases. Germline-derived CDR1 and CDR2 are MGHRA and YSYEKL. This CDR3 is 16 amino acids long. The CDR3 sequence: CASSQPTGTGGNEQFF. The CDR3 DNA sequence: TGCGCCAGCAGCCAACCAACGGGGACGGGAGGAAATGAGCAGTTCTTC.

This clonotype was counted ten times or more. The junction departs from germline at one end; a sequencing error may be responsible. CDR3 nucleotides: TGTGCCAGCAGTCTCGGACAGGGGCACACTGAAGCTTTCTTT. As protein: CASSLGQGHTEAFF. V usage is TRBV5-1 and J usage is TRBJ1-1; the match to TRBD1 covers 9 bases. Germline CDR1 is SGHRS and CDR2 is YFSETQ. There are 14 residues in the CDR3.

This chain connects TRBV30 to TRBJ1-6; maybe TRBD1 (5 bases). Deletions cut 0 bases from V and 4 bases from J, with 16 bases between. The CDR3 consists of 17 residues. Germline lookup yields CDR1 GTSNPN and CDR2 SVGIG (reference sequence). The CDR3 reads CAWSVGQGGGYNSPLHF. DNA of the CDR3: TGTGCCTGGAGTGTAGGTCAGGGAGGCGGATATAATTCACCCCTCCACTTT.

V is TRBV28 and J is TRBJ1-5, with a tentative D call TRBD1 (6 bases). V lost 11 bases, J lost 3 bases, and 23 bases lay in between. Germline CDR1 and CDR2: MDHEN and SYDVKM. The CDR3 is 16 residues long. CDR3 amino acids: CAENGGARGLNQPQHF. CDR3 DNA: TGTGCCGAAAACGGGGGGGCGCGAGGCCTCAATCAGCCCCAGCATTTT.

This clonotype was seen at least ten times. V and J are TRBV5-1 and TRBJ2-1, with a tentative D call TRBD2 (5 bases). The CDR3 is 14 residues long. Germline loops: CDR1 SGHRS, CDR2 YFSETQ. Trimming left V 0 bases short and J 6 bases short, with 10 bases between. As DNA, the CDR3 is TGCGCCAGCAGCTTGGAGCGGACCATCAATGAGCAGTTCTTC. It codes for CASSLERTINEQFF.

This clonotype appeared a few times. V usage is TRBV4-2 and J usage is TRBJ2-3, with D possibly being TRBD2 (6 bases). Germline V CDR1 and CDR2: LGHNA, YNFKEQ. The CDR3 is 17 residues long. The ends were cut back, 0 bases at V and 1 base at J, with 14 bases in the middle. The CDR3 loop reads CASSQDSSGQGTDTQYF. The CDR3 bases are TGTGCCAGCAGCCAAGATTCCAGCGGGCAGGGCACAGATACGCAGTATTTT.

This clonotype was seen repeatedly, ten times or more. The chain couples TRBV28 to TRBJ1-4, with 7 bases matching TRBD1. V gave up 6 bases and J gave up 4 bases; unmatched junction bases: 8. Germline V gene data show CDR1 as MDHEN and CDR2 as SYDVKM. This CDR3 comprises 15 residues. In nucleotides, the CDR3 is TGTGCCAGCAGCCGCGGGACAGCAAATAATGAAAAACTGTTTTTT. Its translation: CASSRGTANNEKLFF.

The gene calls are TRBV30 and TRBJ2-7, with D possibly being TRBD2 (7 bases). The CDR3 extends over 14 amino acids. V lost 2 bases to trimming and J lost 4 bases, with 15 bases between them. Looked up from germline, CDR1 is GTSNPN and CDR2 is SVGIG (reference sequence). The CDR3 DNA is TGTGCCTGGAGTAAGCAAGCGGGACAATACGAGCAGTACTTC. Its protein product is CAWSKQAGQYEQYF.

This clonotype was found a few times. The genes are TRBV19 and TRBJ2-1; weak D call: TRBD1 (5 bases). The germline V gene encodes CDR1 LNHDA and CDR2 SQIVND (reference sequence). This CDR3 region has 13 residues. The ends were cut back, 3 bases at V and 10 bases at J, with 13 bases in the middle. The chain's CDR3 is CASSIQGPGEQFF. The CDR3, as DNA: TGTGCCAGTAGTATCCAAGGTCCAGGGGAGCAGTTCTTC.

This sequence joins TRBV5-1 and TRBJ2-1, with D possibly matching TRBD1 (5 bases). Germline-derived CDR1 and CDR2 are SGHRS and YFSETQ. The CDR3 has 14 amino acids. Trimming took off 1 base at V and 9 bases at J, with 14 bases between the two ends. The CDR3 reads CASSLFAQVSEQFF. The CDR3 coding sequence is TGCGCCAGCAGCTTGTTTGCACAGGTTAGTGAGCAGTTCTTC.

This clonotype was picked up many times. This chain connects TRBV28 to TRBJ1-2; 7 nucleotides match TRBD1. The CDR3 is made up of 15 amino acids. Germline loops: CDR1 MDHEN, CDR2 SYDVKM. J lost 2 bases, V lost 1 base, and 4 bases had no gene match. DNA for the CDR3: TGTGCCAGCAGTTTATTTGGGACAGCGAACTATGGCTACACCTTC. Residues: CASSLFGTANYGYTF.

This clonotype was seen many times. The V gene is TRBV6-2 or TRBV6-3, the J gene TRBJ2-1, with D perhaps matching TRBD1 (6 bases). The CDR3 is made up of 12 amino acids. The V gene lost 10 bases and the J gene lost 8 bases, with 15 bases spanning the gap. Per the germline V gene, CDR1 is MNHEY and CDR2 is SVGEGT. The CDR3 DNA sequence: TGTGCCACCGCCGGGACATCGGATGAGCAGTTCTTC. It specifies CATAGTSDEQFF.

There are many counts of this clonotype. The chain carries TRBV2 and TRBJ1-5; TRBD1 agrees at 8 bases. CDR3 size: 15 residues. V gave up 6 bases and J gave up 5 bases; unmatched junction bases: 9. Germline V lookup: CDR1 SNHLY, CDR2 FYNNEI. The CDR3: CASRDSGTGYQPQHF. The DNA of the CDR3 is TGTGCCAGCAGGGACTCCGGGACAGGTTATCAGCCCCAGCATTTT. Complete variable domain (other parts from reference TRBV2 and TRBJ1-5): EPEVTQTPSHQVTQMGQEVILRCVPISNHLYFYWYRQILGQKVEFLVSFYNNEISEKSEIFDDQFSVERPDGSNFTLKIRSTKLEDSAMYFCASRDSGTGYQPQHFGDGTRLSIL.

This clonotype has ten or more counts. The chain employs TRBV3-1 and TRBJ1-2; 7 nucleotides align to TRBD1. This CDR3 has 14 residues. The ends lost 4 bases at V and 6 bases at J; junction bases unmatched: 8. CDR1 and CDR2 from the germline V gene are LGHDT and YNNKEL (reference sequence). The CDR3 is CASSRTGLVNGYTF. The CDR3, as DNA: TGTGCCAGCAGCCGGACAGGCCTAGTTAATGGCTACACCTTC. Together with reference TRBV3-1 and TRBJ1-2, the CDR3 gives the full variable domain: DTAVSQTPKYLVTQMGNDKSIKCEQNLGHDTMYWYKQDSKKFLKIMFSYNNKELIINETVPNRFSPKSPDKAHLNLHINSLELGDSAVYFCASSRTGLVNGYTFGSGTRLTVV.

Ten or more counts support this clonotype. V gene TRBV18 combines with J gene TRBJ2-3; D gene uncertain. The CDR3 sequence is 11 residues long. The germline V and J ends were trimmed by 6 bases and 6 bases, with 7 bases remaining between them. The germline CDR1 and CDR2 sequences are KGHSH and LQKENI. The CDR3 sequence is CASSRIDTQYF. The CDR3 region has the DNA TGTGCCAGCTCCCGGATCGATACGCAGTATTTT.

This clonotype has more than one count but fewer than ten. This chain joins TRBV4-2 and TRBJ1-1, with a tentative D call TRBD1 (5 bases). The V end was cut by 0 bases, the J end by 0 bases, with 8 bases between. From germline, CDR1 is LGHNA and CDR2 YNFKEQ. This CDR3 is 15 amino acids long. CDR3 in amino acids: CASSQEGTVNTEAFF. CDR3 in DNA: TGTGCCAGCAGCCAAGAAGGGACGGTGAACACTGAAGCTTTCTTT.

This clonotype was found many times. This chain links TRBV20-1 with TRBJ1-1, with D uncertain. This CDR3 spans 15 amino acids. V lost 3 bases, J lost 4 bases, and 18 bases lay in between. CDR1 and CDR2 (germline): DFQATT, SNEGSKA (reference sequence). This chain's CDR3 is CSASMSRILGTEAFF. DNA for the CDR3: TGCAGTGCTAGTATGTCTAGAATATTGGGCACTGAAGCTTTCTTT.

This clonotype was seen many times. CDR3 DNA: TGTGCCAGCAGCTTAGCCGGGACCCTCTACAATGAGCAGTTCTTC. Amino acids: CASSLAGTLYNEQFF. The J gene is TRBJ2-1, the V gene TRBV7-2, with D perhaps given as TRBD1 or TRBD2 (5 bases each). The CDR3 is 15 amino acids. Germline loops: CDR1 SGHTA, CDR2 FQGNSA. V was shortened by 0 bases and J by 3 bases, with 9 bases between the two germline ends.